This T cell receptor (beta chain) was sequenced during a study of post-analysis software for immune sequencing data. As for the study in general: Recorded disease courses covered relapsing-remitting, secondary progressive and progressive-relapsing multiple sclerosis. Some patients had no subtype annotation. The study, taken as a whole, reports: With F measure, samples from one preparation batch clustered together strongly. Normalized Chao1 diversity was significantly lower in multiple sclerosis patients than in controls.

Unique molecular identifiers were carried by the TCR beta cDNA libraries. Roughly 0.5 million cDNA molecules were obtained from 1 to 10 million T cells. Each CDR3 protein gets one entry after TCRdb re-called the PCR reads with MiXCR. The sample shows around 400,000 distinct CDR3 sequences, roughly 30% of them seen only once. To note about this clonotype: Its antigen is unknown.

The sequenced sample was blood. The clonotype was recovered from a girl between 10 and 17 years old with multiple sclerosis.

CDR3 amino acids: CASSPTGKGEAFF. CDR3 in DNA: TGTGCCAGCAGTCCTACAGGGAAGGGTGAAGCTTTCTTT. This chain links TRBV3-1 with TRBJ1-1, with D perhaps matching TRBD1 (6 bases). CDR1 is LGHDT and CDR2 is YNNKEL in the germline V gene (reference sequence). This CDR3 region has 13 residues. Trimming took off 6 bases at V and 7 bases at J, with 15 bases between the two ends. Based on the CDR3 plus reference TRBV3-1 and TRBJ1-1, the full variable domain is DTAVSQTPKYLVTQMGNDKSIKCEQNLGHDTMYWYKQDSKKFLKIMFSYNNKELIINETVPNRFSPKSPDKAHLNLHINSLELGDSAVYFCASSPTGKGEAFFGQGTRLTVV.